The TCR beta chain under discussion was sequenced for a study of early stage breast cancer tumors. On the study more broadly: Seven or eight ER+/PR+/HER2- tumors were invasive ductal; a few were invasive lobular. Average read coverage per sample was 9 to 10-fold. The study's findings and limits: Enriched TCRB sequences shared across patients were mostly commonly generated sequences. Tumors had roughly 2.5-fold higher T cell density and higher clonality than adjacent normal breast tissue.

Method: immunoSEQ multiplex PCR; TCRdb's copy keeps in-frame clones and lacks some. Of tens of thousands of clones detected, around 70% appear once; the ten largest clones hold about 6.8%. CDR3 length: 15 residues. V shed 0 bases and J shed 5 bases, with 13 bases lying between them. Germline V CDR1 and CDR2: LGHNA, YSLEER. Concerning this clone itself: Its antigen is unidentified.

The rearrangement joins TRBV4-3 to TRBJ2-5; tentative D call: TRBD1 (5 bases). The origin of this receptor is a person aged 45-65 years with breast cancer. What was sequenced was blood. The CDR3 loop reads CASSQDLQGYETQYF. In DNA form, the CDR3 reads TGCGCCAGCAGCCAAGATTTGCAGGGCTATGAGACCCAGTACTTC.